This TCR beta chain was recovered during a study of blood T cell repertoires in COVID-19. On the study more broadly: The United States, Italy and Spain provided the acute and convalescent COVID-19 samples. T cells, B-cell-depleted T cells, or PBMCs supplied cDNA or gDNA.

With 3 bases clipped from V and 0 bases from J, the junction kept 11 bases outside the gene matches. CDR1 is SGHNT, CDR2 YYREEE, per germline (reference sequence). CDR3 length: 17 residues. Original handling: Estimation of nucleated cell counts was performed using reference gene primer amplification. The assay was immunoSEQ multiplex PCR, and TCRdb's table has in-frame clones only and misses some. That table furnishes V, J and clone size, whereas the DNA furnished D and trimming. The sample consists of about 250,000 clones, roughly 84% of them appearing once. The source of this sequence is a man aged 50 or older with active or convalescent COVID-19. The genes are TRBV5-4 and TRBJ2-5; TRBD2 matches 7 bases. The sample taken for sequencing was peripheral blood. The DNA of the CDR3 is TGTGCCAGCAGCTCGGGGGGAGCAGCTTTGTACCAAGAGACCCAGTACTTC. It yields the protein CASSSGGAALYQETQYF.